Listed here is a single T cell receptor (beta chain). The junction departs from germline at one end; a sequencing error may be responsible. Template material for amplifying TCR beta CDR3 regions consisted of RNA transcripts. The study used the HTBI primer set for a first-round RT-PCR of the TCR CDR3. Via MiXCR, TCRdb re-called the multiplex PCR reads, giving one row per CDR3 protein. The table shows hundreds of thousands of distinct CDR3 sequences, with around 46% occurring only once. The CDR3 extends over 15 amino acids. Looked up from germline, CDR1 is MGHDK and CDR2 is SYGVNS. The data stem from a study of T cells in Graves' hyperthyroidism and ophthalmopathy.

The sequence was collected from a woman aged 18 to 35 with Graves' hyperthyroidism. This chain links TRBV25-1 with TRBJ1-1, with D hard to call. The source material was peripheral blood or thyroid tissue (not recorded which). As DNA, the CDR3 is TGCGCCAGCAGCCAAGAGCTGGGTCGCGGCACTGAAGCTTTCTTT. It codes for CASSQELGRGTEAFF.